A single sample is the source of the 18 T cell receptor beta chains below, sequenced in a study of blood T cell repertoires in COVID-19. TCRdb's copy holds only in-frame clones and misses some; the assay was immunoSEQ multiplex PCR. The data show under 150,000 clones, 88% seen once. The sample consisted of peripheral blood. Every receptor here comes from a human donor in a cohort sampled during active COVID-19.

This sequence joins TRBV3-1 (or the pseudogene TRBV3-2) and TRBJ2-1; weak D call: TRBD2 (6 bases). Germline CDR1 LGHDT, CDR2 YNNKEL (reference sequence). Trimming cost V 4 bases and J 7 bases, with 14 bases left between them. The CDR3 consists of 14 residues. The CDR3 DNA is TGTGCCAGCAGCCTTCCCAGTGGGGGGAATGAGCAGTTCTTC. Translated: CASSLPSGGNEQFF.

This clone has more than one count but fewer than ten. J is TRBJ1-1 and V is TRBV4-2; D is ambiguous. V lost 5 bases, J lost 5 bases, and 12 bases lay in between. The CDR3 covers 13 residues. Germline lookup yields CDR1 LGHNA and CDR2 YNFKEQ. In nucleotides, the CDR3 is TGTGCCAGCAGCTGGGAGTTGGAGACTGAAGCTTTCTTT. It yields the protein CASSWELETEAFF.

The V call is TRBV2, the J call TRBJ1-6; 7 bases align to TRBD1. After removal of 6 bases from V and 5 bases from J, the junction contained 4 bases not matched to a gene. This CDR3 has 14 residues. Germline CDR1 SNHLY, CDR2 FYNNEI. The CDR3 loop is CASRTGIDNSPLHF. CDR3 nucleotide sequence: TGTGCCAGCAGGACAGGGATTGATAATTCACCCCTCCACTTT.

The chain joins TRBV7-9 to TRBJ2-1; D might be TRBD1 (5 bases). Germline CDR1 reads SEHNR; CDR2 reads FQNEAQ (reference sequence). The CDR3 runs to 15 residues. The V end was cut by 5 bases, the J end by 5 bases, with 16 bases between. The CDR3 sequence: CASSPRTTVHNEQFF. In DNA form, the CDR3 reads TGTGCCAGCAGCCCGCGGACAACGGTTCACAATGAGCAGTTCTTC.

The chain is built from TRBV21-1 and TRBJ2-1; TRBD2, the table's D call, was not compared with the DNA. TRBV21-1 is marked as a pseudogene. The CDR3 is 16 residues long. The chain's CDR3 is CASSKRGYKTYNEQFF. The CDR3 region has the DNA TGTGCCAGCAGCAAAAGAGGGTACAAGACCTACAATGAGCAGTTCTTC.

The CDR3 nucleotides read TGTGCCTGGATGGCGGGGAATTACAACACCGGGGAGCTGTTTTTT. This encodes CAWMAGNYNTGELFF. V usage is TRBV30 and J usage is TRBJ2-2; perhaps TRBD2 as D (6 bases). CDR3 size: 15 residues. Germline V gives CDR1 GTSNPN, CDR2 SVGIG (reference sequence). Trimming removed 4 bases from V and 2 bases from J, with 14 bases in between.

This clone was picked up one time. CDR3 in amino acids: CASSLVLTSGSSNEQFF. CDR3 bases: TGTGCCAGCAGCTTGGTCCTGACTAGCGGGAGTAGCAATGAGCAGTTCTTC. This rearrangement joins TRBV5-6 to TRBJ2-1, with 12 bases fitting TRBD2. The CDR3 consists of 17 residues. In germline, CDR1 is SGHDT, CDR2 YYEEEE. J gave up 6 bases and V 0 bases, and 7 bases lay outside the gene matches.

This chain links TRBV3-1 (or the pseudogene TRBV3-2) with TRBJ2-3; D is unclear. The CDR3 sequence is 14 residues long. V was trimmed by 4 bases and J by 14 bases, leaving 22 bases between them. Per the germline V gene, CDR1 is LGHDT and CDR2 is YNNKEL (reference sequence). The CDR3 spells CASSPFLSAQVRYF. CDR3 coding DNA: TGTGCCAGCAGCCCCTTTTTGAGCGCCCAAGTACGGTATTTT.

The DNA of the CDR3 is TGTGCCAGCTCACCACCTAAAGGACAGGGAAAGAGCAATGAGCAGTTCTTC. Residues: CASSPPKGQGKSNEQFF. The chain recombines TRBV18 with TRBJ2-1; TRBD1 matches at 8 bases. The V and J ends lost 0 bases and 6 bases, in that order; junction bases with no gene match: 10. Germline V lookup: CDR1 KGHSH, CDR2 LQKENI. This CDR3 spans 17 amino acids. The full variable domain, its missing parts supplied by reference TRBV18 and TRBJ2-1, is NAGVMQNPRHLVRRRGQEARLRCSPMKGHSHVYWYRQLPEEGLKFMVYLQKENIIDESGMPKERFSAEFPKEGPSILRIQQVVRGDSAAYFCASSPPKGQGKSNEQFFGPGTRLTVL.

The V gene is TRBV29-1, the J gene TRBJ1-2; D is unclear. The CDR3 contains 11 residues. Germline assignment: CDR1 SQVTM and CDR2 ANQGSEA. V was clipped by 5 bases and J by 3 bases, with 7 bases between them. The CDR3 loop reads CSVPQYYGYTF. In nucleotides, the CDR3 is TGCAGCGTTCCCCAATACTATGGCTACACCTTC.

This clone was seen just once. The chain uses TRBV7-2 and TRBJ1-3; a possible D gene is TRBD1 (6 bases). Germline V gene lookup returns CDR1 SGHTA and CDR2 FQGNSA. Trimming removed 1 base from V and 1 base from J, with 14 bases in between. CDR3 length equals 17 residues. The CDR3 loop reads CASSLESGTLSGNTIYF. In DNA form, the CDR3 reads TGTGCCAGCAGCTTAGAATCCGGGACACTTTCTGGAAACACCATATATTTT.

This clone was counted a single time. CDR3 amino acids: CATSSRRGTANEKLFF. In nucleotides, the CDR3 is TGTGCCACCAGCAGTAGAAGAGGGACAGCTAATGAAAAACTGTTTTTT. The chain has TRBV15 and TRBJ1-4, with 7 bases matching TRBD1. V was clipped by 3 bases and J by 3 bases; unmatched bases: 7. This CDR3 is built from 16 residues. From germline, CDR1 is LNHNV and CDR2 YYDKDF (reference sequence).

The chain is built from TRBV4-1 and TRBJ2-7; 8 positions match TRBD1. CDR1 MGHRA and CDR2 YSYEKL come from the germline V gene. Germline trimming cut 3 bases from V and 2 bases from J; bases unmatched to any gene: 12. This CDR3 contains 17 residues. CDR3 DNA: TGCGCCAGCAGCCAGGCGGTGACAGGGGTCGCGGCCTACGAGCAGTACTTC. This sequence encodes CASSQAVTGVAAYEQYF.

V is TRBV28 and J is TRBJ1-1, with no clear D. Looked up from germline, CDR1 is MDHEN and CDR2 is SYDVKM. Trimming shortened V by 5 bases and J by 4 bases, and 14 bases separated the two germline ends. The CDR3 length is 14 residues. The CDR3 bases are TGTGCCAGCAGTGTCCCCAATCGGGGCACTGAAGCTTTCTTT. Amino acids: CASSVPNRGTEAFF.

This clone was picked up one time. The chain is built from TRBV5-6 and TRBJ1-5; D uncertain. This CDR3 contains 14 residues. Trimming stripped 2 bases from V and 5 bases from J, with 11 bases between. The germline gives CDR1 SGHDT, CDR2 YYEEEE. In DNA form, the CDR3 reads TGTGCCAGCAGCTTCGGAGCGAGGGATCAGCCCCAGCATTTT. Translating it yields CASSFGARDQPQHF.

The V call is TRBV19, the J call TRBJ2-7; D unresolved. The V gene lost 3 bases and the J gene lost 0 bases, with 9 bases spanning the gap. The CDR3 contains 14 residues. CDR1 is LNHDA and CDR2 is SQIVND in the germline V gene (reference sequence). The CDR3 DNA reads as TGTGCCAGTAGTATTCGAATGAGCTCCTACGAGCAGTACTTC. Its protein product is CASSIRMSSYEQYF.

This chain uses TRBV7-3 with TRBJ2-1, with 15 nucleotides matching TRBD2. The CDR3 is made up of 16 amino acids. In germline, CDR1 is SGHTA, CDR2 FQGTGA. V dropped 4 bases and J dropped 11; count of bases not matched to a gene: 9. Here the CDR3 DNA reads TGTGCCAGCAGCTCCTCGGCAGGACTAGCGGGAGGGCAGCAGTTCTTC. Its translation is CASSSSAGLAGGQQFF.

This clone showed up just once. The chain recombines TRBV2 with TRBJ1-1, with 7 bases matching TRBD1. Per germline, CDR1 SNHLY and CDR2 FYNNEI. The CDR3 length is 15 residues. The V and J ends lost 6 bases and 0 bases, in that order; junction bases with no gene match: 7. CDR3 sequence: CASRVEQGMNTEAFF. Written as DNA, the CDR3 is TGTGCCAGCAGGGTCGAACAGGGGATGAACACTGAAGCTTTCTTT. The full variable domain, its missing parts supplied by reference TRBV2 and TRBJ1-1, is EPEVTQTPSHQVTQMGQEVILRCVPISNHLYFYWYRQILGQKVEFLVSFYNNEISEKSEIFDDQFSVERPDGSNFTLKIRSTKLEDSAMYFCASRVEQGMNTEAFFGQGTRLTVV.